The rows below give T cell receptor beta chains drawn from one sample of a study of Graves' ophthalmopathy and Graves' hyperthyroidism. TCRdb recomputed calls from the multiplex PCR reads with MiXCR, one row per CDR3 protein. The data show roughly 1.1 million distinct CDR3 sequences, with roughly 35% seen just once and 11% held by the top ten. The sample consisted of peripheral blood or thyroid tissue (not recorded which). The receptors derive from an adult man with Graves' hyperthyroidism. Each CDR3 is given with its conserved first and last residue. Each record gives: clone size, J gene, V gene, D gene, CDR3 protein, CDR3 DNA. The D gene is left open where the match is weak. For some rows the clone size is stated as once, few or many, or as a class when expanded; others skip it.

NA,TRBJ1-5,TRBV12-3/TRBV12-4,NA,CASSFDSINQPQHF,TGTGCCAGCAGTTTCGACAGTATCAATCAGCCCCAGCATTTT
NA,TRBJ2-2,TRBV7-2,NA,CASSFRGPGELFF,TGTGCCAGCAGCTTCAGGGGTCCCGGGGAGCTGTTTTTT
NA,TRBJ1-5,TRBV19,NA,CASSNLRGTQHF,TGTGCCAGTAGTAACCTCAGGGGCACCCAGCATTTT
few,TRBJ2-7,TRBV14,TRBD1,CASSGTGGIYEQYF,TGTGCCAGCAGCGGGACAGGGGGAATCTACGAGCAGTACTTC
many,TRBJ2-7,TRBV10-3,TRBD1,CAISESSDRASYEQYF,TGTGCCATCAGTGAGTCTTCGGACAGGGCATCCTACGAGCAGTACTTC
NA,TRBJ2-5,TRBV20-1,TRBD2,CSASSGSRQETQYF,TGCAGTGCGAGTAGCGGGAGCCGCCAAGAGACCCAGTACTTC
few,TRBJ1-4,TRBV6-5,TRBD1,CASRNGQGAFEKLFF,TGTGCCAGCAGAAACGGACAGGGGGCCTTTGAAAAACTGTTTTTT
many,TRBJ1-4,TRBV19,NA,CASSYPGMDEKLFF,TGTGCCAGTAGTTACCCAGGGATGGATGAAAAACTGTTTTTT
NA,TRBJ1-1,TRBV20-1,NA,CSARDRRANTEAFF,TGCAGTGCTAGAGATCGGAGGGCAAACACTGAAGCTTTCTTT
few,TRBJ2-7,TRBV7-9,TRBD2,CASSSSGKGVGEQYF,TGTGCCAGCAGCTCTAGCGGGAAGGGGGTTGGCGAGCAGTACTTC
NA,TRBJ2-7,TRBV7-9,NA,CASSLAKSGEQYF,TGTGCCAGCAGCTTAGCGAAGAGTGGGGAGCAGTACTTC
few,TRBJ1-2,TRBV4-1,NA,CASSQDANYGYTF,TGCGCCAGCAGCCAAGATGCCAACTATGGCTACACCTTC
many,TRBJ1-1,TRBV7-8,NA,CASRSGVALEAFF,TGTGCCAGCAGGTCTGGGGTGGCCCTTGAAGCTTTCTTT